This T cell receptor beta chain was retrieved from a study of CD8 T cells in Susac syndrome. Sequencing of TCR beta, carried out with a high-throughput approach, was applied to CD8+ and CD4+ T cells from the blood. The multiple sclerosis controls comprised treatment-naive patients whose relapsing-remitting disease was stable or active. FACS enriched CD8+ TEMRA cells, while bulk CD8+ and CD4+ were negatively isolated. RNA amounts of roughly 0.5 to 1 ug underwent reverse transcription with random hexamers. Coverage of TCR beta CDR3 amplification by immunoSEQ multiplex PCR extended to 54 Vbeta and 13 Jbeta. MiXCR, applied by TCRdb to the immunoSEQ multiplex PCR reads, yields one record per CDR3 protein. There are about 80,000 distinct CDR3 sequences in the sample; roughly nine tenths occur only once, and 0.5% to 0.6% lies in the top ten. The TCR sequence derives from a human donor with multiple sclerosis. Sequencing used CD8+ T cells from PBMCs.

The CDR3 nucleotides are TGCAGTGCGAGCGACCTCAGGGGCGCTGAAGCTTTCTTT. Translated: CSASDLRGAEAFF. The chain combines TRBV20-1 with TRBJ1-1, with D tentatively TRBD1 (6 bases). Trimming took off 6 bases at V and 6 bases at J, with 17 bases between the two ends. The length of the CDR3 is 13 residues. Germline lookup yields CDR1 DFQATT and CDR2 SNEGSKA (reference sequence).